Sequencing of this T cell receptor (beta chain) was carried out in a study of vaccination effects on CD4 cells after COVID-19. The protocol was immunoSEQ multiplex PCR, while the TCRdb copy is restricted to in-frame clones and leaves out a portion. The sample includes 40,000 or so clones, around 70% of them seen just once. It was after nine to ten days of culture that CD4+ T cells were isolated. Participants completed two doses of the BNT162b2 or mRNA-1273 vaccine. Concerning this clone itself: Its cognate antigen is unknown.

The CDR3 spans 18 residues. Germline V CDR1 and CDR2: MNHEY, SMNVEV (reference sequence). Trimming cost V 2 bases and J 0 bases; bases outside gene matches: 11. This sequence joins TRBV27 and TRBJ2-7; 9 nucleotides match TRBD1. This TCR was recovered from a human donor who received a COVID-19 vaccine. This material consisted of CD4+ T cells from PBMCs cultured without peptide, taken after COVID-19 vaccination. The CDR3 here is CASSLQGAGTGSSYEQYF. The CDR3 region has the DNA TGTGCCAGCAGTTTACAAGGTGCCGGGACAGGGAGCTCCTACGAGCAGTACTTC.